This TCR beta chain comes out of a study of T cell repertoires in cytomegalovirus infection. General study findings and limits: Clonotypes of TCR beta that were HLA-C-restricted and CMV-specific dominated the ex vivo response. People with CMV and the relevant HLA were identified by cumulative public TCR beta family frequency.

Points on this clonotype: Its antigen is undetermined.

The CDR3 has 11 residues. Germline loops: CDR1 MNHGY, CDR2 SAAAGT. Trimming cost V 10 bases and J 7 bases, with 11 bases left between them. TCRdb re-derived calls from the reads in MiXCR, one entry per CDR3 protein. The sample holds around 430,000 distinct CDR3 sequences; roughly 42% are singletons and the top ten take around 45%. This rearrangement joins TRBV6-8 to TRBJ2-1, with TRBD1 as a possible D gene (5 bases). The sample consisted of cultured PBMCs, taken from culture after CMV antigen stimulation. The clonotype was recovered from a human donor in good health (CMV status not recorded). Some clones in this sample may be carry-over from other donors' samples. The CDR3 DNA is TGTGCCACCCGGCAGGGTAATGAGCAGTTCTTC. This gives the protein CATRQGNEQFF.